This T cell receptor beta chain was captured by sequencing in a study of blood T cell repertoires in COVID-19. Whole-study context: Spain, Italy and the United States supplied samples that represented acute and convalescent COVID-19.

The protocol was immunoSEQ multiplex PCR, while the TCRdb copy is restricted to in-frame clones and leaves out a portion. The data contain approximately 350,000 clones, roughly 90% of them seen just once; the ten biggest clones take up 0.95% to 1.5%. This clone appeared a few times. Specimen: peripheral blood. The clonotype originates from a man in his forties or fifties with acute or convalescent COVID-19.

The CDR3 DNA reads TGTGCCAGTAGTGCCGGACAGGGACCCTTCCCCCAGCATTTT. It translates to CASSAGQGPFPQHF. The rearrangement uses TRBV19 and TRBJ1-5; 8 positions match TRBD1. The trim removed 5 bases at V and 10 bases at J, leaving 10 bases unmatched. Looked up from germline, CDR1 is LNHDA and CDR2 is SQIVND (reference sequence). The CDR3 is made up of 14 amino acids.